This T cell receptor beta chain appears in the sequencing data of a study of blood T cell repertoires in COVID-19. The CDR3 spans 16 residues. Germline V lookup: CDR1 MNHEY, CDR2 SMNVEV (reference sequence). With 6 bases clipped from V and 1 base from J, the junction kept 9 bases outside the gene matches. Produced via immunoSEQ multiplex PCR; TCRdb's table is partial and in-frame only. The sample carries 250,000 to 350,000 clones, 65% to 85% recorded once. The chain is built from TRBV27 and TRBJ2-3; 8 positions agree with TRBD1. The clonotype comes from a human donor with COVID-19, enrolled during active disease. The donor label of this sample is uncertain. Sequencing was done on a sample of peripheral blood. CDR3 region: CASRLRPGQGTDTQYF. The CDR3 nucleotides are TGTGCCAGCAGATTACGCCCGGGACAGGGCACAGATACGCAGTATTTT.